A single TCR beta chain is shown here with its context. The sample comes from a study of breast tumors, draining lymph nodes, adjacent tissues. TCRdb independently ran MiXCR on the multiplex PCR reads; one entry per CDR3 protein. The table records about 60,000 distinct CDR3 sequences, approximately 54% of them present only once. With V trimmed by 0 bases and J by 2 bases, 10 bases remained unmatched. The CDR3 runs to 17 residues. Germline V CDR1 and CDR2: DFQATT, SNEGSKA (reference sequence). Sample: breast tumor tissue. V usage is TRBV20-1 and J usage is TRBJ2-3; 8 positions agree with TRBD1. The clonotype comes from a female donor with breast cancer. Some clones in this sample may be carry-over from other donors' samples. For the CDR3, the DNA is TGCAGTGCTAGAGACTTTGGGCAGGGGGCCGACACAGATACGCAGTATTTT. Translation: CSARDFGQGADTDTQYF.